These T cell receptor beta chains were read from a single sample in a study of blood T cell repertoires in COVID-19. Method: immunoSEQ multiplex PCR; TCRdb's copy keeps in-frame clones and lacks some. The table records approximately 250,000 clones, approximately 88% of them present only once. The specimen sequenced was PBMCs or T cells enriched from blood (not recorded which). These receptors were taken from a woman in her thirties or forties who had been exposed to COVID-19. Both conserved end residues are part of each CDR3. D genes are given only for firm matches. Clone size, where shown, is once, few, many, or a class for clones that have expanded.

few	TRBV6-4	TRBJ2-3	.	TGTGCCAGCTACCTTAGGAGGGTTACGCAGTATTTT	CASYLRRVTQYF
once	TRBV28	TRBJ1-1	.	TGTGCCAGCAGTTTATGGGGCAGGAACACTGAAGCTTTCTTT	CASSLWGRNTEAFF
few	TRBV7-2	TRBJ1-2	TRBD1	TGTGCCAGCAGCTTAAACAGGGGTTTTGGTGGCTACACCTTC	CASSLNRGFGGYTF
.	TRBV10-3	TRBJ2-6	TRBD2	TGTGCCATCGCGGGGGCTAGCGGGAAGGGAGTCTCTGGGGCCAACGTCCTGACTTTC	CAIAGASGKGVSGANVLTF
few	TRBV25-1	TRBJ2-7	.	TGTGCCAGCAGTCACCCTAGAGGTAGAGAGCAGTACTTC	CASSHPRGREQYF
.	TRBV5-1	TRBJ2-3	TRBD1	TGTGCCAGCAGCAGCGGGACAGGGGTAGATACGCAGTATTTT	CASSSGTGVDTQYF
.	TRBV5-4	TRBJ2-7	.	TGTGCCAGCAGCTACGAGGGGAGGGAGCAGTACTTC	CASSYEGREQYF
.	TRBV30	TRBJ2-3	TRBD1	TGTGCCTGGAGTATTCCGGGACAGGGGCGCACAGATACGCAGTATTTT	CAWSIPGQGRTDTQYF
.	TRBV19	TRBJ1-4	.	TGTGCCAGTAGTGTGGAGGGGAGGTATGGTGAAAAACTGTTTTTT	CASSVEGRYGEKLFF
few	TRBV5-5	TRBJ2-5	TRBD1	TGTGCCAGCAGCGTGTTAACGACAGGGGCAGAGACCCAGTACTTC	CASSVLTTGAETQYF
.	TRBV10-3	TRBJ2-7	TRBD1	TGTGCCATCAGTGAGGGATTTCTAGGGGGCAACGAGCAGTACTTC	CAISEGFLGGNEQYF
.	TRBV29-1	TRBJ1-1	.	TGCAGCGTTGAAGACCCAGGCACGGCCATGGCCACTGAAGCTTTCTTT	CSVEDPGTAMATEAFF
.	TRBV5-4	TRBJ1-2	TRBD1	TGTGCCAGCAGCTTGGACCCAGGACAGGGGGCTGGTGGCTACACCTTC	CASSLDPGQGAGGYTF
.	TRBV4-1	TRBJ1-2	TRBD1	TGCGCCAGCAGAGGGCGGACAGGGTTCATTGGCTACACCTTC	CASRGRTGFIGYTF
.	TRBV7-2	TRBJ1-2	.	TGTGCCAGCAGCTTAGGTACAGGGCTGTACTATGGCTACACCTTC	CASSLGTGLYYGYTF
.	TRBV5-1	TRBJ1-2	.	TGCGCCAGCAGCTCGGATGGCGGACAACTTGGCTACACCTTC	CASSSDGGQLGYTF
.	TRBV3-1/TRBV3-2	TRBJ2-5	TRBD2	TGTGCCAGCAGCCAAGGAGAGACTAGCGGTGGGGAGACCCAGTACTTC	CASSQGETSGGETQYF
.	TRBV5-1	TRBJ1-1	.	TGTGCCAGCAGCTTGTACAGGAACACTGAAGCTTTCTTT	CASSLYRNTEAFF
.	TRBV6-2/TRBV6-3	TRBJ2-7	TRBD1	TGTGCCAGCAGTTACACGTTGGGACAGACCTACTCCTACGAGCAGTACTTC	CASSYTLGQTYSYEQYF
.	TRBV4-3	TRBJ2-1	TRBD2	TGCGCCAGCAGCCAAGAGCTCAGAACTAGCGATCGCAATGAGCAGTTCTTC	CASSQELRTSDRNEQFF
many	TRBV4-3	TRBJ1-1	.	TGCGCCAGCAGCCAAGCCACGGCGGTTTACACTGAAGCTTTCTTT	CASSQATAVYTEAFF
few	TRBV5-1	TRBJ1-3	.	TGTGCCAGCAGCTTGGCCCCAGGAAACACCATATATTTT	CASSLAPGNTIYF
.	TRBV28	TRBJ1-3	TRBD1	TGTGCCAGCATCGCAGCTGGGACAGGGGTAAGAAACACCATATATTTT	CASIAAGTGVRNTIYF
.	TRBV24-1	TRBJ2-7	TRBD2	TGTGCCACCAGTGACCCCCTAGCGGGGGCCTACGAGCAGTACTTC	CATSDPLAGAYEQYF
.	TRBV5-4	TRBJ1-1	TRBD1	TGTGCCAGCAGCCGAGGACAGGGGCTACCGAACACTGAAGCTTTCTTT	CASSRGQGLPNTEAFF
.	TRBV7-2	TRBJ1-3	.	TGTGCCAGCAGCTTAGCCGCGGGCCCCTCTGGAAACACCATATATTTT	CASSLAAGPSGNTIYF
once	TRBV28	TRBJ2-3	TRBD2	TGTGCCAGCACCTCGGGACTAGCGTCAGATACGCAGTATTTT	CASTSGLASDTQYF
.	TRBV5-5	TRBJ2-1	.	TGTGCCAGCAGCGTGATCTCCGGGACTCAGAGGGAGTTCTTC	CASSVISGTQREFF
.	TRBV6-5	TRBJ1-2	.	TGTGCCAGCAGTTACTCCTCAACAGGGACCTATGGCTACACCTTC	CASSYSSTGTYGYTF
.	TRBV7-8	TRBJ1-2	.	TGTGCCAGCAGCTCCGAAATTCGGACAGTTAACTATGGCTACACCTTC	CASSSEIRTVNYGYTF
.	TRBV9	TRBJ2-3	TRBD2	TGTGCCAGCAGCGTAAGAGGGACTAGCGGGCATACTAGCACAGATACGCAGTATTTT	CASSVRGTSGHTSTDTQYF
.	TRBV11-3	TRBJ1-3	.	TGTGCCAGCAGCTTACAATACGGGGGTCTGAGCTCTGGAAACACCATATATTTT	CASSLQYGGLSSGNTIYF
.	TRBV20-1	TRBJ2-2	.	TGCAGTGCTAGTGGACAGAACACCGGGGAGCTGTTTTTT	CSASGQNTGELFF
.	TRBV9	TRBJ2-1	.	TGTGCCAGCAGCCTTGGAGGGAGTGGCGAGCAGTTCTTC	CASSLGGSGEQFF
.	TRBV4-1	TRBJ1-3	.	TGCGCCAGCAGCCCCTCACAGGGCTCTGGAAACACCATATATTTT	CASSPSQGSGNTIYF
.	TRBV28	TRBJ1-5	.	TGTGCCAGCAGTTTACCGGGGGGCGGAAATAGCAATCAGCCCCAGCATTTT	CASSLPGGGNSNQPQHF
.	TRBV4-3	TRBJ2-7	.	TGCGCCAGCAGCCAAGTGTCGACAGCCGAGCAGTACTTC	CASSQVSTAEQYF
.	TRBV7-2	TRBJ1-1	TRBD1	TGTGCCAGCAGCCAGATACAGGGGGCCGCTGAAGCTTTCTTT	CASSQIQGAAEAFF